These 7 T cell receptor beta chains share one sample of origin, sequenced in a study of CD8+ T cells in alopecia areata. RNA, once extracted, was reverse transcribed into cDNA for use as the sequencing template. Here immunoSEQ multiplex PCR was the method, and the copy in TCRdb shows in-frame clones only, minus some. The sample carries 200,000 or so clones, 55% to 70% recorded once. The treatment was: oral pan-JAK inhibitor, 5-10 mg twice daily. This specimen was CD4+ T cells sorted from blood, taken at week 24, from a patient treated with tofacitinib. The source of these receptors is a human donor with alopecia areata.

The chain employs TRBV30 and TRBJ2-5; no clear D. The CDR3 runs to 11 residues. Germline CDR1 reads GTSNPN; CDR2 reads SVGIG (reference sequence). With 4 bases removed from V and 2 bases from J, the gap between germline ends came to 5 bases. CDR3 in amino acids: CAWTLQETQYF. CDR3 nucleotides: TGTGCCTGGACTTTGCAAGAGACCCAGTACTTC. The variable domain in full, completed from reference TRBV30 and TRBJ2-5, reads SQTIHQWPATLVQPVGSPLSLECTVEGTSNPNLYWYRQAAGRGLQLLFYSVGIGQISSEVPQNLSASRPQDRQFILSSKKLLLSDSGFYLCAWTLQETQYFGPGTRLLVL.

The V call is TRBV4-1, the J call TRBJ2-3, with 12 bases matching TRBD2. Germline lookup yields CDR1 MGHRA and CDR2 YSYEKL. The CDR3 extends over 16 amino acids. The trim removed 1 base at V and 6 bases at J, leaving 5 bases unmatched. CDR3 sequence (DNA): TGCGCCAGCAGCCAAGGACTAGCGGGGGCAGGCGATACGCAGTATTTT. It codes for CASSQGLAGAGDTQYF.

The chain is built from TRBV14 and TRBJ1-5; unclear D gene. Germline-derived CDR1 and CDR2 are SGHDN and FVKESK. Trimming removed 1 base from V and 5 bases from J, with 3 bases in between. The CDR3 extends over 12 amino acids. The CDR3 sequence is CASSQADQPQHF. The CDR3 DNA follows: TGTGCCAGCAGCCAAGCGGATCAGCCCCAGCATTTT.

The rearrangement links TRBV5-6 to TRBJ1-1; D is possibly TRBD1 (5 bases). Germline assignment: CDR1 SGHDT and CDR2 YYEEEE. V was cut by 4 bases and J by 8 bases, with 9 bases left in between. The CDR3 runs 11 residues. The chain's CDR3 is CASSRRGEAFF. The DNA of the CDR3 is TGTGCCAGCAGCCGACGGGGGGAAGCTTTCTTT.

The chain carries TRBV29-1 and TRBJ2-5; 12 nucleotides agree with TRBD2. Germline-derived CDR1 and CDR2 are SQVTM and ANQGSEA. This CDR3 spans 15 amino acids. Trimming took 4 bases from V and 4 from J; bases not matched to a gene: 7. CDR3 in amino acids: CSVGYLLAGGETQYF. The DNA for the CDR3 is TGCAGCGTTGGCTACTTACTAGCGGGGGGAGAGACCCAGTACTTC.

The chain joins TRBV5-1 to TRBJ1-2, with TRBD1 matching over 11 bases. Germline V gene data show CDR1 as SGHRS and CDR2 as YFSETQ. This CDR3 spans 14 amino acids. V was clipped by 4 bases and J by 5 bases; unmatched bases: 4. CDR3 amino acids: CASSLRDRGYGYTF. CDR3 coding DNA: TGCGCCAGCAGCCTCCGGGACAGGGGGTATGGCTACACCTTC.

This chain uses TRBV5-1 with TRBJ1-1; TRBD1 is a possible D gene (6 bases). The V end was cut by 3 bases, the J end by 3 bases, with 15 bases between. This CDR3 region has 15 residues. Germline assignment: CDR1 SGHRS and CDR2 YFSETQ. The chain's CDR3 is CASSSVTGRDTEAFF. In DNA, the CDR3 is TGCGCCAGCAGCTCGGTAACAGGGAGGGACACTGAAGCTTTCTTT.